This TCR beta chain derives from a study of blood T cell repertoires in COVID-19. This clone came up a few times. Germline V gives CDR1 SGHAT, CDR2 FQNNGV. V lost 3 bases, J lost 11 bases, and 8 bases stayed unmatched. The CDR3 contains 14 residues. The method was immunoSEQ multiplex PCR; TCRdb's version includes in-frame clones alone and lacks a portion of them. This sample yields 250,000 to 300,000 clones, of which roughly nine tenths are seen a single time; around 3.6% belongs to the top ten. Sequenced input: peripheral blood. The chain combines TRBV11-2 with TRBJ1-1, with 11 bases matching TRBD1. This TCR was recovered from a man younger than 35 with active or convalescent COVID-19. The CDR3 protein is CASSFGQGAREAFF. In DNA, the CDR3 is TGTGCCAGCAGCTTTGGACAGGGGGCGCGTGAGGCTTTCTTT.